Below, 23 T cell receptor beta chains from the same sample are listed, as sequenced in a study of post-analysis software for immune sequencing data. Study-level findings and limits: A few TRBV segments occurring more often in patients than controls included TRBV5-6, TRBV5-1 and TRBV20-1.

Presence of unique molecular identifiers characterized the TCR beta cDNA libraries. Each CDR3 protein is one row after TCRdb ran MiXCR on the PCR reads. The data show hundreds of thousands of distinct CDR3 sequences, with around 53% seen just once and over 4% held by the top ten. The antigens these receptors bind are not known. The specimen sequenced was blood. These receptors all stem from a girl aged 5 to 17 with multiple sclerosis.

This clonotype has a handful of counts. This chain joins TRBV29-1 and TRBJ2-1, with D tentatively TRBD1 or TRBD2 (5 bases each). Germline CDR1 reads SQVTM; CDR2 reads ANQGSEA. Trimming took off 8 bases at V and 0 bases at J, with 17 bases between the two ends. The CDR3 is 15 amino acids. The CDR3 DNA sequence: TGCAGCCTCTTGGTCGTGGGGGACTCCTACAATGAGCAGTTCTTC. This codes for CSLLVVGDSYNEQFF.

The CDR3, as DNA: TGCAGCGTTGAAGTAGCGACCTTAAGCACAGATACGCAGTATTTT. Translated: CSVEVATLSTDTQYF. The chain has TRBV29-1 and TRBJ2-3, with D tentatively TRBD2 (5 bases). There are 15 residues in the CDR3. Trimming left V 1 base short and J 0 bases short, with 11 bases between. Germline CDR1 SQVTM, CDR2 ANQGSEA.

The chain links TRBV5-1 to TRBJ2-7, with 8 bases matching TRBD1. The CDR3 consists of 17 residues. Germline lookup yields CDR1 SGHRS and CDR2 YFSETQ. V lost 3 bases and J lost 0; bases outside the gene matches: 11. Here the CDR3 reads CASSSQKGTGRSYEQYF. The DNA of the CDR3 is TGCGCCAGCAGCTCTCAGAAGGGGACAGGACGCTCCTACGAGCAGTACTTC.

The chain employs TRBV9 and TRBJ2-5; 12 nucleotides line up with TRBD2. Per germline, CDR1 SGDLS and CDR2 YYNGEE. The CDR3 has 18 residues. Trimming took 0 bases from V and 1 from J; bases not matched to a gene: 7. CDR3 protein: CASSVGLAGGPPQETQYF. CDR3 in DNA: TGTGCCAGCAGCGTAGGTCTAGCGGGGGGGCCTCCCCAAGAGACCCAGTACTTC.

The chain combines TRBV27 with TRBJ2-5; 8 bases match TRBD1. The J call could be wrong; TRBJ2-7 is a better fit for the DNA end. The CDR3 is made up of 14 amino acids. CDR1 is MNHEY, CDR2 SMNVEV, per germline (reference sequence). This CDR3 is CASTRTGSFSEQYF. As DNA, the CDR3 is TGTGCCAGCACCCGGACAGGGTCTTTTAGCGAGCAGTACTTC.

J is TRBJ2-7 and V is TRBV29-1, with TRBD1 matching over 8 bases. Germline trimming cut 6 bases from V and 5 bases from J; bases unmatched to any gene: 12. Germline lookup yields CDR1 SQVTM and CDR2 ANQGSEA. CDR3 size: 14 residues. The CDR3 coding sequence is TGCAGCGTAGCGACAGGGGCCGTCGGAAACGAGCAGTACTTC. The encoded protein is CSVATGAVGNEQYF.

The chain recombines TRBV12-3 or TRBV12-4 with TRBJ2-7; perhaps D is TRBD1 or TRBD2 (5 bases each). Trimming left V 6 bases short and J 6 bases short, with 24 bases between. The CDR3 has 16 amino acids. DNA for the CDR3: TGTGCCAGCAGAATCGCCCCCGGGACGGGGATCTTCGAGCAGTACTTC. It codes for CASRIAPGTGIFEQYF.

The count of this clonotype is one. The gene calls are TRBV20-1 and TRBJ2-1, with 8 bases matching TRBD2. This CDR3 has 13 amino acids. Looked up from germline, CDR1 is DFQATT and CDR2 is SNEGSKA (reference sequence). V lost 5 bases to trimming and J lost 5 bases; unmatched junction nucleotides: 5. DNA of the CDR3: TGCAGTGCTGAGACTAGCGCTAACAATGAGCAGTTCTTC. Translated, it gives CSAETSANNEQFF.

The V gene is TRBV6-1, the J gene TRBJ1-2; the match to TRBD1 covers 7 bases. Germline CDR1 MNHNS, CDR2 SASEGT. The CDR3 has 13 residues. J gave up 8 bases and V 5 bases, and 8 bases lay outside the gene matches. CDR3 bases: TGTGCCAGCAGTTTCGACAGGGAAAGAGGCTACACCTTC. This codes for CASSFDRERGYTF.

The chain links TRBV10-2 to TRBJ2-3; TRBD2 matches at 8 bases. Germline values: CDR1 WSHSY, CDR2 SAAADI. Trimming cost V 6 bases and J 2 bases; bases outside gene matches: 10. The CDR3 runs to 16 residues. Here the CDR3 reads CASSQGSGSITDTQYF. In DNA, the CDR3 is TGCGCCAGCAGCCAAGGGAGCGGGAGCATCACAGATACGCAGTATTTT.

The chain carries TRBV5-1 and TRBJ1-6; 9 nucleotides match TRBD1. From germline, CDR1 is SGHRS and CDR2 YFSETQ. This CDR3 spans 15 amino acids. V gave up 4 bases and J gave up 9 bases; unmatched junction bases: 8. This CDR3 reads CASSPDDRGVSPLHF. The CDR3 DNA follows: TGCGCCAGCAGCCCCGATGACAGGGGGGTTTCACCCCTCCACTTT.

The J gene is TRBJ2-7, the V gene TRBV28; D possibly corresponds to TRBD2 (6 bases). Trimming removed 5 bases at V and 1 base at J, with 12 bases between. CDR1 and CDR2 (germline): MDHEN, SYDVKM. The length of the CDR3 is 14 residues. The CDR3 DNA reads TGTGCCAGCAGTGTCGGGAGCGGGTCCTACGAGCAGTACTTC. Its protein product is CASSVGSGSYEQYF.

The chain combines TRBV5-6 with TRBJ1-5; unclear D gene. CDR1 is SGHDT, CDR2 YYEEEE, per germline. V was trimmed by 0 bases and J by 3 bases, leaving 10 bases between them. The CDR3 runs to 15 residues. The CDR3 is CASSLAKGINQPQHF. Written as DNA, the CDR3 is TGTGCCAGCAGCTTGGCCAAGGGAATCAATCAGCCCCAGCATTTT. The full variable domain, in which reference TRBV5-6 and TRBJ1-5 provide the parts outside the CDR3, is DAGVTQSPTHLIKTRGQQVTLRCSPKSGHDTVSWYQQALGQGPQFIFQYYEEEERQRGNFPDRFSGHQFPNYSSELNVNALLLGDSALYLCASSLAKGINQPQHFGDGTRLSIL.

The chain uses TRBV2 and TRBJ1-5; TRBD1 agrees at 10 bases. With 5 bases clipped from V and 2 bases from J, the junction kept 12 bases outside the gene matches. CDR1 is SNHLY, CDR2 FYNNEI, per germline. The CDR3 extends over 18 amino acids. The chain's CDR3 is CASSSGTGAGSGNQPQHF. The CDR3 DNA follows: TGTGCCAGCAGTTCCGGGACAGGGGCTGGGTCGGGCAATCAGCCCCAGCATTTT.

The chain combines TRBV12-3 or TRBV12-4 with TRBJ1-2, with no clear D. V lost 6 bases, J lost 8 bases, and 22 bases lay in between. This CDR3 spans 15 amino acids. Here the CDR3 DNA reads TGTGCCAGCAGCCTCCCCGGGAACCTGGAAATGGGCTACACCTTC. This encodes CASSLPGNLEMGYTF.

This sequence joins TRBV6-6 and TRBJ1-2, with D perhaps TRBD1 (5 bases). The germline V gene encodes CDR1 MNHNY and CDR2 SVGAGI (reference sequence). This CDR3 region has 14 residues. With 8 bases removed from V and 5 bases from J, the gap between germline ends came to 18 bases. In DNA form, the CDR3 reads TGTGCCAGCGGACTGGGCAGGGCGGATTATGGCTACACCTTC. It codes for CASGLGRADYGYTF.

This clonotype was detected ten times or more. The J gene is TRBJ2-1, the V gene TRBV20-1; D may be TRBD2 (5 bases). Trimming pared 0 bases from V and 0 bases from J, leaving 12 bases between. The CDR3 is made up of 16 amino acids. In germline, CDR1 is DFQATT, CDR2 SNEGSKA (reference sequence). CDR3 sequence reads: CSARESSASSYNEQFF. The CDR3 DNA is TGCAGTGCTAGAGAGAGTAGCGCGAGCTCCTACAATGAGCAGTTCTTC.

The chain has TRBV20-1 and TRBJ1-2; D not resolved. Germline V gives CDR1 DFQATT, CDR2 SNEGSKA (reference sequence). Trimming took 0 bases from V and 5 from J, leaving 16 bases between them. The CDR3 is 15 amino acids. CDR3 loop: CSARDRGQVGYGYTF. The CDR3 DNA reads as TGCAGTGCTAGAGATCGGGGTCAAGTCGGGTATGGCTACACCTTC.

This chain joins TRBV19 and TRBJ1-4; D is unresolved. Trimming took off 7 bases at V and 8 bases at J, with 14 bases between the two ends. Looked up from germline, CDR1 is LNHDA and CDR2 is SQIVND (reference sequence). The length of the CDR3 is 13 residues. The CDR3 loop is CASIGRGPEKLFF. The CDR3 DNA is TGTGCCAGTATTGGGCGAGGGCCGGAAAAACTGTTTTTT.

This clonotype has just a few counts. The rearrangement links TRBV12-3 or TRBV12-4 to TRBJ2-5, with a weak D call TRBD2 (6 bases). CDR3 length: 16 amino acids. Trimming pared 5 bases from V and 2 bases from J, leaving 18 bases between. CDR3 bases: TGTGCCAGCAGTGCCCGGGACTTCAATCCGCAAGAGACCCAGTACTTC. This translates into CASSARDFNPQETQYF.

The rearrangement links TRBV29-1 to TRBJ2-1; 7 positions agree with TRBD2. V lost 4 bases to trimming and J lost 4 bases; unmatched junction nucleotides: 10. This CDR3 is built from 15 residues. The germline gives CDR1 SQVTM, CDR2 ANQGSEA. The CDR3 bases are TGCAGCGTTGTCTTAAGCGGGAATGGATACAATGAGCAGTTCTTC. Residues: CSVVLSGNGYNEQFF.

The V call is TRBV30, the J call TRBJ2-1, with TRBD2 identical over 7 bases. From germline, CDR1 is GTSNPN and CDR2 SVGIG (reference sequence). V was clipped by 8 bases and J by 0 bases; unmatched bases: 7. The length of the CDR3 is 14 residues. Here the CDR3 DNA reads TGTGCCGTCCCCGGGGGGAGCTCCTACAATGAGCAGTTCTTC. This gives the protein CAVPGGSSYNEQFF.

This chain joins TRBV11-2 and TRBJ2-7; TRBD2 matches 8 bases. Germline V gene lookup returns CDR1 SGHAT and CDR2 FQNNGV. CDR3 length: 15 residues. The V and J ends lost 2 bases and 2 bases, in that order; junction bases with no gene match: 5. CDR3 DNA sequence: TGTGCCAGCAGCTTAACGCTAGCGGGTACCTACGAGCAGTACTTC. Translated, it gives CASSLTLAGTYEQYF.